The 12 T cell receptor beta chains in this list originate from one sample, sequenced in a study of blood T cells in healthy people across ages. Primed by a sample-barcoded 5' primer and a J-beta primer mix, a second PCR proceeded for 7 to 11 cycles. TCRdb re-called the 5' RACE reads with MiXCR, one entry per CDR3 protein. The table lists 1.2 million to 1.5 million distinct CDR3 sequences, about 43% of them singletons. Sequencing input: blood. The receptors shown here come from a woman aged 18-29 years in good health.

The J gene is TRBJ1-6, the V gene TRBV20-1; no reliable D call. The CDR3 is 16 residues long. Trimming left V 0 bases short and J 4 bases short, with 13 bases between. Germline CDR1 reads DFQATT; CDR2 reads SNEGSKA (reference sequence). The CDR3 is CSAREIQELYNSPLHF. For the CDR3, the DNA is TGCAGTGCTAGAGAGATTCAGGAATTATATAATTCACCCCTCCACTTT.

A few counts support this clonotype. This sequence joins TRBV20-1 and TRBJ1-2; D perhaps matches TRBD1 (5 bases). The CDR3 runs 14 residues. Trimming took off 0 bases at V and 7 bases at J, with 15 bases between the two ends. Germline-derived CDR1 and CDR2 are DFQATT and SNEGSKA (reference sequence). CDR3 bases: TGCAGTGCTAGAGATCCGGGGACCCCCTCTGGCTACACCTTC. Its protein is CSARDPGTPSGYTF.

The chain uses TRBV20-1 and TRBJ2-7, with 9 bases lining up with TRBD1. There are 12 residues in the CDR3. Trimming took 5 bases from V and 4 from J; bases not matched to a gene: 3. Germline CDR1 DFQATT, CDR2 SNEGSKA (reference sequence). The CDR3 nucleotides are TGCAGTGCTTCGACAGGGGGGTACGAGCAGTACTTC. This encodes CSASTGGYEQYF.

This clonotype has a single count. The chain links TRBV7-9 to TRBJ2-7; D gene uncertain. Trimming left V 4 bases short and J 0 bases short, with 22 bases between. Germline V gives CDR1 SEHNR, CDR2 FQNEAQ (reference sequence). CDR3 length: 18 amino acids. The chain's CDR3 is CASSYSPAFRPLSYEQYF. The CDR3 bases are TGTGCCAGCAGCTACTCCCCGGCGTTCCGACCTCTCTCCTACGAGCAGTACTTC.

This clonotype was counted many times. The chain uses TRBV27 and TRBJ1-6, with 7 bases identical to TRBD1. V shed 0 bases and J 8 bases; nucleotides not matched to a gene: 7. Per germline, CDR1 MNHEY and CDR2 SMNVEV (reference sequence). The CDR3 is made up of 16 amino acids. CDR3 region: CASSLSTGQGDSPLHF. Here the CDR3 DNA reads TGTGCCAGCAGTTTATCGACGGGCCAGGGGGATTCACCCCTCCACTTT.

The sample holds a few counts of this clonotype. The chain uses TRBV2 and TRBJ1-5; D unclear. Trimming took 2 bases from V and 0 from J, leaving 5 bases between them. This CDR3 contains 14 residues. Germline CDR1 and CDR2: SNHLY and FYNNEI. This chain's CDR3 is CASSEHFSNQPQHF. The CDR3 region has the DNA TGTGCCAGCAGTGAACACTTTAGCAATCAGCCCCAGCATTTT.

The chain employs TRBV2 and TRBJ2-7; 11 bases match TRBD2. This CDR3 is built from 14 residues. V lost 2 bases, J lost 7 bases, and 4 bases stayed unmatched. Germline CDR1 is SNHLY and CDR2 is FYNNEI. CDR3 nucleotide sequence: TGTGCCAGCAGTGAACTAGCGGGGGGCGTGGAGCAGTACTTC. It is translated as CASSELAGGVEQYF. Using reference TRBV2 and TRBJ2-7 for the parts outside the CDR3, the full variable domain is EPEVTQTPSHQVTQMGQEVILRCVPISNHLYFYWYRQILGQKVEFLVSFYNNEISEKSEIFDDQFSVERPDGSNFTLKIRSTKLEDSAMYFCASSELAGGVEQYFGPGTRLTVT.

This clonotype appeared a few times. The V gene is TRBV3-1, the J gene TRBJ2-7, with D uncertain. This CDR3 comprises 15 residues. Germline values: CDR1 LGHDT, CDR2 YNNKEL (reference sequence). The V and J ends lost 1 base and 2 bases respectively, with 12 bases between them. In DNA, the CDR3 is TGTGCCAGCAGCCAAGCAGACAAGCCTCCCTACGAGCAGTACTTC. Protein sequence: CASSQADKPPYEQYF.

This clonotype was seen once. The rearrangement joins TRBV6-1 to TRBJ1-6; D is perhaps TRBD1 (6 bases). There are 15 residues in the CDR3. CDR1 MNHNS and CDR2 SASEGT come from the germline V gene. Trimming cost V 11 bases and J 0 bases, with 14 bases left between them. Here the CDR3 DNA reads TGTGCCTGCAACGACAGGATCTCCTATAATTCACCCCTCCACTTT. As protein: CACNDRISYNSPLHF.

J is TRBJ2-1 and V is TRBV6-2 or TRBV6-3, with 10 bases that match TRBD2. This CDR3 is 15 amino acids long. Germline V gene lookup returns CDR1 MNHEY and CDR2 SVGEGT. J was trimmed by 7 bases and V by 5 bases; bases with no gene match: 8. The chain's CDR3 is CASSPSGLAPNEQFF. The CDR3 DNA reads TGTGCCAGCAGTCCCTCGGGACTAGCGCCTAATGAGCAGTTCTTC.

The rearrangement uses TRBV4-1 and TRBJ2-7, with 7 bases identical to TRBD2. The V segment lost 1 base and the J segment 2 bases; nucleotides outside the gene matches: 8. The CDR3 is 16 amino acids. Germline V lookup: CDR1 MGHRA, CDR2 YSYEKL. The CDR3 nucleotides read TGCGCCAGCAGCCAAGTTATGGGAGGGGATACCTACGAGCAGTACTTC. Its protein is CASSQVMGGDTYEQYF.

Only a few counts were recorded for this clonotype. CDR3 sequence (DNA): TGCGCCAGCAGCTTGTTAACAGGGGGGGGGAATGAGCAGTTCTTC. Translating gives CASSLLTGGGNEQFF. The chain links TRBV5-1 to TRBJ2-1, with a possible D match to TRBD1 (8 bases). The CDR3 loop spans 15 amino acids. Trimming cost V 1 base and J 7 bases, with 15 bases left between them. Germline V gene lookup returns CDR1 SGHRS and CDR2 YFSETQ.